This T cell receptor (beta chain) was captured in a study of naive and memory T cell subsets. This clonotype has only a few counts. The target antigen is unknown. CDR3 length: 14 residues. Per the germline V gene, CDR1 is MDHEN and CDR2 is SYDVKM. V lost 7 bases and J lost 0, with 13 bases in between. Findings of the study overall: Diversity fell and Gini index rose from naive through CM, EM, EMRA.

An equimolar mix of two oligonucleotides served as the beta constant-region primer for TRBC1 and TRBC2. TCRdb reanalysed the UMI-ligation and nested PCR reads using MiXCR and keeps one entry per CDR3 protein. The table lists approximately 140,000 distinct CDR3 sequences, about 17% of them singletons. The TCR sequence derives from a human donor in good health. The sequenced material came from naive CD4+ T cells from blood. The chain has TRBV28 and TRBJ2-7, with D perhaps TRBD1 or TRBD2 (5 bases each). CDR3 amino acids: CASIAGTNSYEQYF. The DNA of the CDR3 is TGTGCCAGCATCGCCGGGACCAACTCCTACGAGCAGTACTTC.